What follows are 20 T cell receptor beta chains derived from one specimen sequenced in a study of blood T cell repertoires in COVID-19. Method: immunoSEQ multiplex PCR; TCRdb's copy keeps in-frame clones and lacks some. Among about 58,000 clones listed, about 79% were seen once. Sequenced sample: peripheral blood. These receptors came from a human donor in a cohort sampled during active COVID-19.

The CDR3 nucleotides are TGTGCCACCAGTGGTCCGGGAAGAAACTATGGCTACACCTTC. It codes for CATSGPGRNYGYTF. The chain recombines TRBV24-1 with TRBJ1-2; D remains ambiguous. The V gene's germline CDR1 is KGHDR and CDR2 SFDVKD. Trimming removed 5 bases from V and 2 bases from J, with 11 bases in between. The CDR3 is 14 residues long.

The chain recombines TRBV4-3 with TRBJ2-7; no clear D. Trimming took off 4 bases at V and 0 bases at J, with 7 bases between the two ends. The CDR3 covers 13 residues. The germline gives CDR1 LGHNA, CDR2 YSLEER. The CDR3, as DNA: TGCGCCAGCAGCCCCCCCAACTCCTACGAGCAGTACTTC. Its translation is CASSPPNSYEQYF.

CDR3 in amino acids: CASSLETEWETQYF. The DNA of the CDR3 is TGTGCCAGCAGCTTAGAAACTGAGTGGGAGACCCAGTACTTC. The genes are TRBV11-2 and TRBJ2-5; D uncertain. CDR1 and CDR2 (germline): SGHAT, FQNNGV. CDR3 length: 14 amino acids. The germline V and J ends were trimmed by 0 bases and 5 bases, with 10 bases remaining between them. Together with reference TRBV11-2 and TRBJ2-5, the CDR3 gives the full variable domain: EAGVAQSPRYKIIEKRQSVAFWCNPISGHATLYWYQQILGQGPKLLIQFQNNGVVDDSQLPKDRFSAERLKGVDSTLKIQPAKLEDSAVYLCASSLETEWETQYFGPGTRLLVL.

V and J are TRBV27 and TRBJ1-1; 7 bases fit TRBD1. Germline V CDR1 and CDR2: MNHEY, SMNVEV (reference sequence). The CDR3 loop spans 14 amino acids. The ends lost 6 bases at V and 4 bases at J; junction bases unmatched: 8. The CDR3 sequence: CASRPIQGVTEAFF. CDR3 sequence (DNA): TGTGCCAGCAGGCCGATCCAGGGGGTCACTGAAGCTTTCTTT.

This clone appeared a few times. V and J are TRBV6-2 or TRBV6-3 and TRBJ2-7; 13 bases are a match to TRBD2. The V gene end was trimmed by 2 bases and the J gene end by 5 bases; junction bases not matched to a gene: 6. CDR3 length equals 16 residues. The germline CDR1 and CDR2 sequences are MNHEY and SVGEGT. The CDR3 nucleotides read TGTGCCAGCAGTTACCCCTGGACTAGCGGGAGTCACGAGCAGTACTTC. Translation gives CASSYPWTSGSHEQYF.

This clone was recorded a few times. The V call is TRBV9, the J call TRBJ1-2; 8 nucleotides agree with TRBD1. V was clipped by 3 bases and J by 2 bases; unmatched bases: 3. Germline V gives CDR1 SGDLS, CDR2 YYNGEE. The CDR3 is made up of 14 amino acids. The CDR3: CASSDGDRNYGYTF. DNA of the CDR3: TGTGCCAGCAGCGATGGGGACAGGAACTATGGCTACACCTTC. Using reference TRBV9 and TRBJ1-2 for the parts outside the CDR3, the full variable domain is DSGVTQTPKHLITATGQRVTLRCSPRSGDLSVYWYQQSLDQGLQFLIQYYNGEERAKGNILERFSAQQFPDLHSELNLSSLELGDSALYFCASSDGDRNYGYTFGSGTRLTVV.

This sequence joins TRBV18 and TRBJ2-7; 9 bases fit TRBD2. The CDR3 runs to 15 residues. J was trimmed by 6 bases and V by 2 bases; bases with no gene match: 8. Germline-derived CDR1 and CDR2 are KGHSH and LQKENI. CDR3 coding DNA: TGTGCCAGCTCACCAGAAGCTAGCGGGATGGCCGAGCAGTACTTC. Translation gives CASSPEASGMAEQYF.

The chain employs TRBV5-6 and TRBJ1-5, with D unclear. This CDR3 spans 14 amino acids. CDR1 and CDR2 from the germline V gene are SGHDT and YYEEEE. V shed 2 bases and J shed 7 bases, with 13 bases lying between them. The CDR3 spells CASSFGRVGQPQHF. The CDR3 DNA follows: TGTGCCAGCAGCTTTGGGAGGGTAGGCCAGCCCCAGCATTTT.

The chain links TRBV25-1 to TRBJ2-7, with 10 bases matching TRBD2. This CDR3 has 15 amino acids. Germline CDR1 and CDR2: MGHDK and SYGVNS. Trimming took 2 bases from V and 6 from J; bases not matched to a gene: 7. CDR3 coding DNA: TGTGCCAGCAGTGAACTAGCGGGGGCCCTCGGCGAGCAGTACTTC. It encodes CASSELAGALGEQYF.

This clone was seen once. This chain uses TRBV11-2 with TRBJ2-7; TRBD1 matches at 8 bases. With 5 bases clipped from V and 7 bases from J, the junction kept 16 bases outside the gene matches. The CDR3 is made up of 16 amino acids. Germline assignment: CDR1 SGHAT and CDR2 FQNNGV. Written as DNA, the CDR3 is TGTGCCAGCAGCCTCAAAGGAAGGCAGGGGGCGGGGGAGCAGTACTTC. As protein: CASSLKGRQGAGEQYF.

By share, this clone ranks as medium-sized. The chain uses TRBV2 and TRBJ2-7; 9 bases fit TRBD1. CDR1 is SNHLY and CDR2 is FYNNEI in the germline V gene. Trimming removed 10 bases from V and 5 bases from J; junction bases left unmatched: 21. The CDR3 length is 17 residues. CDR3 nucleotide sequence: TGTGCCACCGATGGGGGTCCGGAGGACAGGGGAATGAACGAGCAGTACTTC. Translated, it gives CATDGGPEDRGMNEQYF. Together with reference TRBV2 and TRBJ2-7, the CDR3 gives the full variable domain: EPEVTQTPSHQVTQMGQEVILRCVPISNHLYFYWYRQILGQKVEFLVSFYNNEISEKSEIFDDQFSVERPDGSNFTLKIRSTKLEDSAMYFCATDGGPEDRGMNEQYFGPGTRLTVT.

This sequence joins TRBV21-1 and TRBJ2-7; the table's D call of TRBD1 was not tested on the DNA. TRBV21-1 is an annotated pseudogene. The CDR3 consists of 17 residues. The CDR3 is CASRPDRTDDTPYEQYF. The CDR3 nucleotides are TGTGCCAGCAGACCGGACAGGACCGACGATACCCCCTACGAGCAGTACTTC.

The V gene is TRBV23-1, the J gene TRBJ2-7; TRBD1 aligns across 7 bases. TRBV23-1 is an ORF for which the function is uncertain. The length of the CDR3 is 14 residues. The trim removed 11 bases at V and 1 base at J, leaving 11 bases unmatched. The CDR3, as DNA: TGCGCCCCCGGGACAGCCTCCTTTTCCTACGAGCAGTACTTC. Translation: CAPGTASFSYEQYF.

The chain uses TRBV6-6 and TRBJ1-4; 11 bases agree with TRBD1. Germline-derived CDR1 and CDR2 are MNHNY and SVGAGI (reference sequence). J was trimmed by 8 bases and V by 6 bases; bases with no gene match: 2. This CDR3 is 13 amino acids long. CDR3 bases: TGTGCCAGCAGCCGGGACAGGGGGGAAAAACTGTTTTTT. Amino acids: CASSRDRGEKLFF.

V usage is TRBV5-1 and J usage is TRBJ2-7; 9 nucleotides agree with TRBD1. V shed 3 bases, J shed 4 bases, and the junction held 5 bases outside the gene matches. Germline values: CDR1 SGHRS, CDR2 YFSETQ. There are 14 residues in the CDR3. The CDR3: CASSSGQGFYEQYF. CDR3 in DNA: TGCGCCAGCAGCTCTGGACAGGGGTTTTACGAGCAGTACTTC. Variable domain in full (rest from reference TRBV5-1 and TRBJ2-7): KAGVTQTPRYLIKTRGQQVTLSCSPISGHRSVSWYQQTPGQGLQFLFEYFSETQRNKGNFPGRFSGRQFSNSRSEMNVSTLELGDSALYLCASSSGQGFYEQYFGPGTRLTVT.

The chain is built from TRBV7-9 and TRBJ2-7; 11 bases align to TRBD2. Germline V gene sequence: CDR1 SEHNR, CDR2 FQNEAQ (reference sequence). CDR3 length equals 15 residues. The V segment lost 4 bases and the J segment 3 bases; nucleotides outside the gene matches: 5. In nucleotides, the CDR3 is TGTGCCAGCAGCTCACTAGCGGGAGCTATCTACGAGCAGTACTTC. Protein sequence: CASSSLAGAIYEQYF.

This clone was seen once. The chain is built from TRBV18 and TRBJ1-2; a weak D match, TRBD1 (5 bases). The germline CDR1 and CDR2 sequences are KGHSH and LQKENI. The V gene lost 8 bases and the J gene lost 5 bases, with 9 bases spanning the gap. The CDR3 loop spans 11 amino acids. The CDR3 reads CASENRYGYTF. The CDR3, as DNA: TGTGCCAGCGAGAACAGGTATGGCTACACCTTC.

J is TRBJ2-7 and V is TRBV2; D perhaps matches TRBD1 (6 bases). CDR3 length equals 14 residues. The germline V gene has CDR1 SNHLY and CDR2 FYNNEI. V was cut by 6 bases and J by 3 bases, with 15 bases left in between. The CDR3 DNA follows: TGTGCCAGCAGACAAACCGGACAGAACTACGAGCAGTACTTC. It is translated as CASRQTGQNYEQYF.

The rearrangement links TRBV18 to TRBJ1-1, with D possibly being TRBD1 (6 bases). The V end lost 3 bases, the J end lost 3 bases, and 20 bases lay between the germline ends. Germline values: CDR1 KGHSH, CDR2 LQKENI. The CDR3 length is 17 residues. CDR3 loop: CASSPRMGAHGHTEAFF. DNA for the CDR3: TGTGCCAGCTCACCGCGAATGGGGGCCCATGGGCACACTGAAGCTTTCTTT.

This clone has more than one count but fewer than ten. Here the CDR3 DNA reads TGCAGTGCTAGTCCGTACAGCGGGAGTTACGGGTACGAGCAGTACTTC. This encodes CSASPYSGSYGYEQYF. The chain couples TRBV20-1 to TRBJ2-7; 8 bases match TRBD2. CDR1 and CDR2 (germline): DFQATT, SNEGSKA (reference sequence). The CDR3 length is 16 residues. The V gene end was trimmed by 3 bases and the J gene end by 4 bases; junction bases not matched to a gene: 14.